A single sample gave rise to the 17 T cell receptor beta chains below, sequenced in a study of T-cell memory formation after mild COVID-19. A single record per CDR3 protein comes from TCRdb applying MiXCR to the 5' RACE reads. The sample has about 270,000 distinct CDR3 sequences, around 16% seen once. Sample: PBMCs or a T cell subset sorted from them (not recorded which). These receptors were collected from a man between 18 and 35 years old who had mild COVID-19 (a few samples of this study predate the infection). Cell type and time point are not known.

V usage is TRBV5-1 and J usage is TRBJ2-2; tentative D call: TRBD2 (5 bases). Germline V gene sequence: CDR1 SGHRS, CDR2 YFSETQ. The ends were cut back, 4 bases at V and 6 bases at J, with 16 bases in the middle. This CDR3 comprises 15 residues. CDR3 amino acids: CASSQGNTGAGELFF. The CDR3 DNA sequence: TGCGCCAGCAGCCAAGGGAACACCGGGGCCGGGGAGCTGTTTTTT.

This rearrangement joins TRBV12-3 or TRBV12-4 to TRBJ1-2, with D unclear. V was shortened by 3 bases and J by 8 bases, with 13 bases between the two germline ends. This CDR3 has 13 amino acids. This CDR3 is CASSFWGTRGYTF. CDR3 nucleotides: TGTGCCAGCAGTTTCTGGGGAACGCGCGGCTACACCTTC.

This clonotype was observed a handful of times. This chain links TRBV6-6 with TRBJ2-7, with D unclear. The length of the CDR3 is 12 residues. Trimming stripped 4 bases from V and 7 bases from J, with 11 bases between. Germline V gene lookup returns CDR1 MNHNY and CDR2 SVGAGI (reference sequence). The CDR3: CASSSGPLEQYF. CDR3 DNA sequence: TGTGCCAGCAGTTCCGGTCCTCTAGAGCAGTACTTC.

The genes are TRBV29-1 and TRBJ2-1, with D unclear. CDR3 size: 14 residues. Germline V lookup: CDR1 SQVTM, CDR2 ANQGSEA. Deletions cut 6 bases from V and 0 bases from J, with 12 bases between. The CDR3 here is CSVGRPGSYNEQFF. In nucleotides, the CDR3 is TGCAGCGTGGGTCGCCCGGGCTCCTACAATGAGCAGTTCTTC.

This clonotype was seen at least ten times. The CDR3 is CASSPGVGHIQYF. CDR3 sequence (DNA): TGTGCCAGCAGCCCCGGGGTCGGACACATTCAGTACTTC. V gene TRBV7-3 combines with J gene TRBJ2-4; weak D call: TRBD2 (5 bases). Germline V CDR1 and CDR2: SGHTA, FQGTGA. This CDR3 region has 13 residues. V lost 5 bases and J 8 bases, leaving 13 bases between the germline ends.

The chain is built from TRBV5-1 and TRBJ2-3; unclear D gene. Trimming took off 0 bases at V and 2 bases at J, with 13 bases between the two ends. CDR3 length equals 16 residues. Germline loops: CDR1 SGHRS, CDR2 YFSETQ. CDR3 amino acids: CASSLAKEISTDTQYF. The DNA of the CDR3 is TGCGCCAGCAGCTTGGCCAAGGAAATTTCCACAGATACGCAGTATTTT.

This clonotype showed up just a few times. This chain uses TRBV6-5 with TRBJ2-3; 8 bases line up with TRBD2. Germline V lookup: CDR1 MNHEY, CDR2 SVGAGI. V gave up 6 bases and J gave up 4 bases; unmatched junction bases: 9. The CDR3 has 15 residues. The CDR3 nucleotides read TGTGCCAGCAGGTATAGCGGGGCTCTTCCAGATACGCAGTATTTT. It translates to CASRYSGALPDTQYF.

This clonotype was counted at least ten times. The V gene is TRBV7-2, the J gene TRBJ2-1; D is uncertain. The V end lost 3 bases, the J end lost 0 bases, and 15 bases lay between the germline ends. Germline-derived CDR1 and CDR2 are SGHTA and FQGNSA. This CDR3 is built from 17 residues. CDR3 region: CASSLIGVVVSYNEQFF. CDR3 DNA sequence: TGTGCCAGCAGCTTGATTGGGGTGGTCGTCTCCTACAATGAGCAGTTCTTC.

This clonotype was counted between two and nine times. The chain is built from TRBV10-2 and TRBJ2-5; D is possibly TRBD2 (5 bases). Germline V gene lookup returns CDR1 WSHSY and CDR2 SAAADI. Trimming cost V 4 bases and J 5 bases, with 11 bases left between them. This CDR3 has 13 amino acids. The CDR3 coding sequence is TGCGCCAGCAGTGTCGGGGAGATGGAGACCCAGTACTTC. This gives the protein CASSVGEMETQYF.

This chain joins TRBV12-3 or TRBV12-4 and TRBJ1-3; D uncertain. The ends were cut back, 5 bases at V and 0 bases at J, with 8 bases in the middle. The CDR3 contains 14 residues. For the CDR3, the DNA is TGTGCCAGCAGTAAGAGGAGCTCTGGAAACACCATATATTTT. It specifies CASSKRSSGNTIYF.

The chain couples TRBV7-2 to TRBJ2-3, with a possible D match to TRBD1 (6 bases). CDR1 and CDR2 from the germline V gene are SGHTA and FQGNSA. The CDR3 spans 15 residues. V was trimmed by 5 bases and J by 6 bases, leaving 18 bases between them. The CDR3 sequence: CASSRLTGTRDTQYF. CDR3 in DNA: TGTGCCAGCAGCCGCTTAACAGGGACCAGGGATACGCAGTATTTT.

The chain employs TRBV4-1 and TRBJ2-1, with D hard to call. The CDR3 has 14 residues. Germline CDR1 reads MGHRA; CDR2 reads YSYEKL. V was shortened by 4 bases and J by 9 bases, with 16 bases between the two germline ends. The chain's CDR3 is CASSRPMQAGEQFF. CDR3 nucleotide sequence: TGCGCCAGCAGCCGACCCATGCAGGCCGGTGAGCAGTTCTTC.

The rearrangement links TRBV3-1 to TRBJ1-5; D ambiguous. Germline loops: CDR1 LGHDT, CDR2 YNNKEL (reference sequence). Trimming took 2 bases from V and 2 from J, leaving 7 bases between them. The CDR3 runs 14 residues. CDR3 sequence reads: CASSQMAGNQPQHF. The DNA of the CDR3 is TGTGCCAGCAGCCAAATGGCTGGCAATCAGCCCCAGCATTTT.

This clonotype was counted between two and nine times. The CDR3 region is CASSYGTAIVSLPYEQYF. DNA of the CDR3: TGTGCCAGCAGCTACGGGACAGCAATAGTCAGCCTACCCTACGAGCAGTACTTC. The chain joins TRBV7-9 to TRBJ2-7; 7 bases line up with TRBD1. The CDR3 covers 18 residues. The germline gives CDR1 SEHNR, CDR2 FQNEAQ (reference sequence). The J segment lost 2 bases and the V segment lost 4 bases, leaving 17 bases of the junction unmatched.

This rearrangement joins TRBV12-5 to TRBJ1-5; 7 bases map to TRBD1. The CDR3 extends over 17 amino acids. The J segment lost 0 bases and the V segment lost 4 bases, leaving 9 bases of the junction unmatched. The germline V gene encodes CDR1 LGHNT and CDR2 FRNRAP. The CDR3 region is CASGWGEGAYSNQPQHF. The CDR3 DNA reads as TGTGCTAGTGGTTGGGGGGAGGGGGCGTATAGCAATCAGCCCCAGCATTTT.

The sample holds many counts of this clonotype. The chain uses TRBV12-5 and TRBJ2-3, with 11 bases identical to TRBD2. The CDR3 consists of 16 residues. The germline V gene has CDR1 LGHNT and CDR2 FRNRAP. The V gene end was trimmed by 4 bases and the J gene end by 2 bases; junction bases not matched to a gene: 5. The CDR3 protein is CASGSGTSGPTDTQYF. CDR3 coding DNA: TGTGCTAGTGGTTCCGGGACTAGCGGTCCCACAGATACGCAGTATTTT.

The chain uses TRBV28 and TRBJ1-1, with D uncertain. V was cut by 6 bases and J by 1 base, with 18 bases left in between. The CDR3 consists of 16 residues. Germline-derived CDR1 and CDR2 are MDHEN and SYDVKM. CDR3 in DNA: TGTGCCAGCAGCCCCGCGGGCGCCTGGCGGAACACTGAAGCTTTCTTT. Its protein is CASSPAGAWRNTEAFF.